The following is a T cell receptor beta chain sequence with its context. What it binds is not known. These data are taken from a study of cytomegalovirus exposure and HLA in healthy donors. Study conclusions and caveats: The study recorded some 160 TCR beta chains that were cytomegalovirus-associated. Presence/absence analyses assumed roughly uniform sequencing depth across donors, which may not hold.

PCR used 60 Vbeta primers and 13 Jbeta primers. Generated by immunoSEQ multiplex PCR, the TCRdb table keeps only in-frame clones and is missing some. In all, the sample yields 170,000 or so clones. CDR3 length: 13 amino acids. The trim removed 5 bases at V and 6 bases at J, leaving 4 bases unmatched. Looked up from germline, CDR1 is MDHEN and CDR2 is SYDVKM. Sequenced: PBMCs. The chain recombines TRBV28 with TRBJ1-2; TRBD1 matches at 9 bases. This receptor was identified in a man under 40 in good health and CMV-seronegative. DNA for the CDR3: TGTGCCAGCAGTGAACAGGGGGCAGATGGCTACACCTTC. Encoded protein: CASSEQGADGYTF.